This TCR beta chain was identified during a study of T cell responses to AZD1222 COVID-19 vaccine. Broader study findings: Elevations in Spike-specific TCR breadth and depth followed administration of two AZD1222 doses. Clonal diversity was possibly underestimated; the donors were predominantly white British and more often female. Repertoire sampling happened only post peak T cell response.

Sequenced by immunoSEQ multiplex PCR; TCRdb stores in-frame clones only, minus some. Found here are some 140,000 clones, 88% of them singletons; the top ten hold roughly 5.7%. J lost 6 bases, V lost 1 base, and 7 bases had no gene match. The V gene's germline CDR1 is LNHDA and CDR2 SQIVND (reference sequence). The CDR3 contains 17 residues. Second doses that came at about 4 or about 12 weeks were put together. Turning to this clone: As yet, its antigen is unknown.

This chain links TRBV19 with TRBJ1-4, with 11 bases fitting TRBD1. Sequencing was performed on peripheral blood, taken 28 days after the second AZD1222 dose. The origin of this receptor is an adult who received the AZD1222 COVID-19 vaccine. In nucleotides, the CDR3 is TGTGCCAGTAGTATAGCACCCGGACAGGGGGCGGATGAAAAACTGTTTTTT. Translation gives CASSIAPGQGADEKLFF.